This TCR beta chain was sequenced in a study of blood T cell repertoires in COVID-19. Turning to the study itself: Samples representing acute and convalescent COVID-19 were sourced from the United States, Italy and Spain.

Trimming took 0 bases from V and 2 from J, leaving 7 bases between them. This CDR3 region has 14 residues. The germline V gene has CDR1 SGHTA and CDR2 FQGNSA. Here immunoSEQ multiplex PCR was the method, and the copy in TCRdb shows in-frame clones only, minus some. The sample has tens of thousands of clones; about 80% are singletons. This receptor was obtained from a man aged 30-40 years with COVID-19, enrolled during active disease. V is TRBV7-2 and J is TRBJ1-2; D gene unclear. Material: peripheral blood. The CDR3 bases are TGTGCCAGCAGCTTAGCCACGGAGAACTATGGCTACACCTTC. Translation: CASSLATENYGYTF.